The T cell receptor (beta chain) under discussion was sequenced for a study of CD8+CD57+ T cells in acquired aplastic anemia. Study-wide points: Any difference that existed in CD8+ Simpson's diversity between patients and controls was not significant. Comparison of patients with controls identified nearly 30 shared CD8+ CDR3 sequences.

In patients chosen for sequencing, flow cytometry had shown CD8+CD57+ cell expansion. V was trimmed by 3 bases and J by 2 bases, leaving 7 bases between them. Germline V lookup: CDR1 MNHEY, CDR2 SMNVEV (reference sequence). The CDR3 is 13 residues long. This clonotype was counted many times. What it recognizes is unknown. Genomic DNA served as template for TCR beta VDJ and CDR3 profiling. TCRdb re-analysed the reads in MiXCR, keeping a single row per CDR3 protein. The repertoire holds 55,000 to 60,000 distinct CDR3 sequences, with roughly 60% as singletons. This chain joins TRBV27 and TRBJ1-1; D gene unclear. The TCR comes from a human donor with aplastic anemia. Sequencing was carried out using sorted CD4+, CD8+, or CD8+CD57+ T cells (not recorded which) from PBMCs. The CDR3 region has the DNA TGTGCCAGCAGTTTTGTACTAAACACTGAAGCTTTCTTT. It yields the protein CASSFVLNTEAFF.